This TCR beta chain was observed in a study of OX40 agonist ivuxolimab in advanced cancers. For the wider study: The costimulatory receptor OX40 (CD134) was targeted by ivuxolimab, a fully human IgG2 agonistic monoclonal antibody. Intravenous ivuxolimab was administered to patients every 2 weeks at six dose levels: 0.01, 0.1, 0.3, 1.5, 3 and 10 mg/kg. Of the 50 to 55 dose-escalation patients, hepatocellular carcinoma was present in approximately 20, melanoma in some 15, renal cell carcinoma in 9 and head and neck cancer in 9. In the dose-escalation cohort, approximately 82% of patients were male, and the mean age was roughly 60 years, with a range of roughly 23 to 85. Patients were allowed to have had prior anti-PD-1, anti-PD-L1 or anti-CTLA-4 therapy, and around two fifths of the dose-escalation patients had been treated with checkpoint inhibitors. Partial responses occurred in three dose-escalation patients: two with cutaneous melanoma and one with hepatocellular carcinoma. Peripheral TCRbeta sequencing was intended to test whether TCR sequence diversity was altered and clonal T-cell expansion was caused by ivuxolimab. The monotherapy dose-escalation portion (N ≈ 52 patients) of the phase I ivuxolimab trial is reported in the paper.

Patients with a history of autoimmune disease or receiving systemic immunosuppression were excluded from the trial. In every dose cohort, peripheral blood was drawn for TCR sequencing at baseline, cycle 4 day 1, and cycle 7 day 1. Samples came from an open-label, multicenter, first-in-human phase I dose-escalation trial of ivuxolimab. Adults with locally advanced or metastatic melanoma, renal cell carcinoma, hepatocellular carcinoma or head and neck squamous cell carcinoma were enrolled in the trial. Before TCR sequencing, CD4+ T cells and CD8+ T cells were sorted from peripheral blood as separate populations. What the research found in general, with its limitations: Antigen specificity was not determined for the clonally expanded peripheral T cells. Low levels of normalized T-cell clonal expansion were also shown by some nonresponding patients. At doses of 0.1 to 3.0 mg/kg, clonal expansion of both CD4+ and CD8+ T cells in blood was seen between baseline and week 6. After ivuxolimab, more expanded clones were found on average in CD8+ T cells than in CD4+ T cells. In the 0.1-3.0 mg/kg groups, partial responders were among the patients with the lowest normalized peripheral clonal expansion, particularly in CD8+ T cells.

There are a few counts of this clone. Its antigen is not yet known. Nothing much larger sits one base from this clone, and base qualities are not available. V loses 0 bases, J loses 6 bases, and the germline ends lie 6 bases apart. Taken from the germline V gene (reference sequence), the CDR1 and CDR2 loops are LNHNV and YYDKDF. Its CDR3 holds 13 amino acids, cysteine through phenylalanine. Here the CDR3 DNA is all that survives: 39 bases in frame from base 1. Genomic DNA was extracted from sorted cells for sequencing of the TCRbeta CDR3 region. The immunoSEQ Assay was used for sequencing of TCRbeta CDR3 regions. This is the immuneACCESS table as TCRdb keeps it, with only in-frame sequences that have V and J called. A part of the clones is gone; compared with another copy, unresolved V genes explain less than half, and the rest is unexplained. This sample holds about 42,000 clones; roughly nine tenths were observed only once. The ten largest make up about 4.3% of the sample.

The sequence derives from an adult with an advanced solid tumor such as melanoma, head and neck, liver or kidney cancer. The starting material was CD4+ or CD8+ T cells sorted from blood, obtained in a trial of the OX40 agonist ivuxolimab. The rearrangement joined TRBV15 to TRBJ2-1; the D gene cannot be resolved reliably. The CDR3 protein: CATSRDNGNEQFF. The DNA sequence is TGTGCCACCAGCAGAGATAACGGCAATGAGCAGTTCTTC.